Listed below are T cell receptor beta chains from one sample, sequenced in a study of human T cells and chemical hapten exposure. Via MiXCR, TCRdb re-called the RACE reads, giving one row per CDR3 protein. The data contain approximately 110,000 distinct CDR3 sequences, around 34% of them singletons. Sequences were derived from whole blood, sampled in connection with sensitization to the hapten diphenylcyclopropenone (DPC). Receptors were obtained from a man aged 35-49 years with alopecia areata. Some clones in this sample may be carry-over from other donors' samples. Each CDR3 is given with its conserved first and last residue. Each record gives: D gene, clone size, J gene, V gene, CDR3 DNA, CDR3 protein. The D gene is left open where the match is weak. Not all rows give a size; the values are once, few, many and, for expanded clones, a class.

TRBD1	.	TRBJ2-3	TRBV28	TGTGCCAGCAGTTCGGCGCAGGGGGCAGATACGCAGTATTTT	CASSSAQGADTQYF
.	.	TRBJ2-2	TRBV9	TGTGCCAGCAGCGTAGCCAGCGCGAACACCGGGGAGCTGTTTTTT	CASSVASANTGELFF
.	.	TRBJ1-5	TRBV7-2	TGTGCCAGCAGGAGTCATGGGGGGAGTCAGCCCCAGCATTTT	CASRSHGGSQPQHF
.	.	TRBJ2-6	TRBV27	TGTGCCAGCATGGACAGCCCCGGGGGCGGGGCCAACGTCCTGACTTTC	CASMDSPGGGANVLTF
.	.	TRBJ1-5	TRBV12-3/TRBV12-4	TGTGCCACAGGGGCTTCCGATCAGCCCCAGCATTTT	CATGASDQPQHF
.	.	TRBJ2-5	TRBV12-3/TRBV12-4	TGTGCCAGCAGTTCCCCCTTACAATTGGAAACCCAGTACTTC	CASSSPLQLETQYF
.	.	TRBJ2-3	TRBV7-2	TGTGCCAGCAGCTTAGCGCGCGGGACAGATACGCAGTATTTT	CASSLARGTDTQYF
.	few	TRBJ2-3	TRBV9	TGTGCCAGCAGCGACTCGCCGGACAGAACCACAGATACGCAGTATTTT	CASSDSPDRTTDTQYF
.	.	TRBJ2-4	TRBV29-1	TGCAGCGTCTCCCGGGACGGCCAAATTCAGTACTTC	CSVSRDGQIQYF
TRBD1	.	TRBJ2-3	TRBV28	TGTGCCAGCAGTCCCTCCGGGACAGCCGACACAGATACGCAGTATTTT	CASSPSGTADTDTQYF
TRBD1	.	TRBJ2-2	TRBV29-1	TGCAGCGTGGGACAGTCGTTAACGAACACCGGGGAGCTGTTTTTT	CSVGQSLTNTGELFF
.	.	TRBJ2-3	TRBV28	TGTGCCAGCAGTTTAGGGGGCAACAGGGCCACAGATACGCAGTATTTT	CASSLGGNRATDTQYF
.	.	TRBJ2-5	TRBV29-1	TGCAGCGCTGAGGGGGACCGAGAGACCCAGTACTTC	CSAEGDRETQYF
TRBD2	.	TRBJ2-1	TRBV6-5	TGTGCCAGCAGTTTCGGGGGGGAGGGTAGATATGAGCAGTTCTTC	CASSFGGEGRYEQFF
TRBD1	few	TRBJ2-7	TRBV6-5	TGTGCCAGCAGTTACGCAGGACAGGGGAGAGAGCAGTACTTC	CASSYAGQGREQYF
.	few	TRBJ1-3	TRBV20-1	TGCAGTGCTAGGTTGGAGTCGCGTGGAAACACCATATATTTT	CSARLESRGNTIYF
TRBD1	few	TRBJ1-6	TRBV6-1	TGTGCCAGCAGAGGAGGGGGGACAGGGGGATATAATTCACCCCTCCACTTT	CASRGGGTGGYNSPLHF
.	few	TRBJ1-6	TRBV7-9	TGTGCCAGCAGCTTAGAAGGGAGGAACTCACCCCTCCACTTT	CASSLEGRNSPLHF
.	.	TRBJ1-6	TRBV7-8	TGTGCCAGCAGCTTAGAGATGGGTTATAATTCACCCCTCCACTTT	CASSLEMGYNSPLHF
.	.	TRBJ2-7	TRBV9	TGTGCCAGCAGCGTAAGTAGCGCCCGACAAACCGAGCAGTACTTC	CASSVSSARQTEQYF
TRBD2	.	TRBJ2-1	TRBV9	TGTGCCAGCAGCCCCGGGGGGGTGAACAATGAGCAGTTCTTC	CASSPGGVNNEQFF
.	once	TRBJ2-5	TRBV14	TGTGCCAGCAGCCAAGTTGGACAGACCCAGTACTTC	CASSQVGQTQYF
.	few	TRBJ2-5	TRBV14	TGTGCCAGCAGCCAAGGACAGAACCAAGAGACCCAGTACTTC	CASSQGQNQETQYF
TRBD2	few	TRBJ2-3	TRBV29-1	TGCAGCGTGGGGGCTAGCGGGAGCACAGATACGCAGTATTTT	CSVGASGSTDTQYF
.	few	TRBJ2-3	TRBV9	TGTGCCAGCAGCGTAGCAACGGTCACAGATACGCAGTATTTT	CASSVATVTDTQYF
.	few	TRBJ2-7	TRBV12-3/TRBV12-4	TGTGCCAGCAGTCCTCTAAGGGACTTCTACGAGCAGTACTTC	CASSPLRDFYEQYF
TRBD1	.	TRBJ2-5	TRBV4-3	TGCGCCAGCAGCCAAGGGGACAGGGCCGAGCAGGAGACCCAGCACTTC	CASSQGDRAEQETQHF
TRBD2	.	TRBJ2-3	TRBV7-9	TGTGCCAGCAGTCTAGCGGGAGGAGTGACAGATACGCAGTATTTT	CASSLAGGVTDTQYF
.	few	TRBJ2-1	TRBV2	TGTGCCAGTGGGCCGGACAATGAGCAGTTCTTC	CASGPDNEQFF
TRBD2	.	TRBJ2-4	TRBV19	TGTGCCAGTAGTATGCCCGGGGGGGCGTTCAACATTCAGTACTTC	CASSMPGGAFNIQYF
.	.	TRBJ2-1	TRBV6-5	TGTGCCAGCAGTCCGTCTAGGGGTTCCTACAATGAGCAGTTCTTC	CASSPSRGSYNEQFF
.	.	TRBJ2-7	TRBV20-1	TGCAGTGCTAGAGGGGCCGCGCGAAGCTCCTACGAGCAGTACTTC	CSARGAARSSYEQYF
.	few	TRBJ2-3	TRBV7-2	TGTGCCAGCAGCTTAGCGGGCCTTACAGATACGCAGTATTTT	CASSLAGLTDTQYF
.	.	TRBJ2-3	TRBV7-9	TGTGCCAGCAGCGTAGGACTGGTTAGCACAGATACGCAGTATTTT	CASSVGLVSTDTQYF
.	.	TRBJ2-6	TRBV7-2	TGTGCCAGCAGCTCCGACATCTCTGGGGCCAACGTCCTGACTTTC	CASSSDISGANVLTF
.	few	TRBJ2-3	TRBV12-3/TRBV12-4	TGTGCCAGCAGTCAACGGGGGCGTGCAGATACGCAGTATTTT	CASSQRGRADTQYF
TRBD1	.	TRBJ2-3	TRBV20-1	TGCAGTGCCTACCAGACAGGGAAAGGGACAGATACGCAGTATTTT	CSAYQTGKGTDTQYF
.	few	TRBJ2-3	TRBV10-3	TGTGCCATCAGTGAGGTGTGGGCGGATACGCAGTATTTT	CAISEVWADTQYF
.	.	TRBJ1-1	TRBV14	TGTGCCAGCAGCTCGGAGGGTTGGGGGAACACTGAAGCTTTCTTT	CASSSEGWGNTEAFF
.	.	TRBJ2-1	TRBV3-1	TGTGCCAGCAGCCAAGATCCCAAGTCCTACAATGAGCAGTTCTTC	CASSQDPKSYNEQFF